This T cell receptor beta chain is from a study of shared clonotypes between healthy human individuals. Sorted-subset replicate PCR reactions were performed with about 200 ng DNA, corresponding to 30,000 to 35,000 T cell genomes. The protocol was immunoSEQ multiplex PCR, while the TCRdb copy is restricted to in-frame clones and leaves out a portion. Here the sample spans roughly 170,000 clones, approximately 61% being singletons. After removal of 2 bases from V and 5 bases from J, the junction contained 2 bases not matched to a gene. Looked up from germline, CDR1 is SGDLS and CDR2 is YYNGEE. The CDR3 totals 14 residues. This clone was seen at least ten times.

This receptor was identified in a man aged 30-40 years in good health. The J gene is TRBJ2-1, the V gene TRBV9; 9 bases match TRBD2. The material sequenced was memory CD4+ T cells sorted from blood. This sample's subset: CD45RA-negative fraction. CDR3 DNA sequence: TGTGCCAGCAGCGTCCTAGCGGGGAACAATGAGCAGTTCTTC. It codes for CASSVLAGNNEQFF.